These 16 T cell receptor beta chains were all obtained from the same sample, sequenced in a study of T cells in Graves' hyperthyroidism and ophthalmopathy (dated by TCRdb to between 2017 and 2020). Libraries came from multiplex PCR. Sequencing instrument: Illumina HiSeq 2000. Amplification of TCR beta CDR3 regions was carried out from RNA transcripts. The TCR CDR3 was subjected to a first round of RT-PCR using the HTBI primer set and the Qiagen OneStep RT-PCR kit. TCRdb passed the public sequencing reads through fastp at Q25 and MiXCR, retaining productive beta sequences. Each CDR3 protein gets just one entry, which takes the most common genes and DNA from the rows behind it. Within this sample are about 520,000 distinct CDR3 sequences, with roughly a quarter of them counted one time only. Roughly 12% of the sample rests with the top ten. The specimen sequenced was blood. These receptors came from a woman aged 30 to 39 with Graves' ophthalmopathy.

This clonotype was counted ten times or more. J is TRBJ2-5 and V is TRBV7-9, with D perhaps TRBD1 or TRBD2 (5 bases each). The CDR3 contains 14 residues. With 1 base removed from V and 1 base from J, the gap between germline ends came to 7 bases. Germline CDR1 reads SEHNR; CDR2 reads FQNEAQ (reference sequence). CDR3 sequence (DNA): TGTGCCAGCAGCTTAGTGGGACCCCAAGAGACCCAGTACTTC. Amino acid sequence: CASSLVGPQETQYF.

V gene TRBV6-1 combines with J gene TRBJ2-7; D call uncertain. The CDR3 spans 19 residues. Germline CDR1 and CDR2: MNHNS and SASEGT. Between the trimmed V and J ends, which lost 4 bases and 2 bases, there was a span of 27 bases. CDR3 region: CASSVQPGSIMSSPYEQYF. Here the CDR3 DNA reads TGTGCCAGCAGTGTCCAACCGGGCTCAATCATGTCGTCGCCCTACGAGCAGTACTTC.

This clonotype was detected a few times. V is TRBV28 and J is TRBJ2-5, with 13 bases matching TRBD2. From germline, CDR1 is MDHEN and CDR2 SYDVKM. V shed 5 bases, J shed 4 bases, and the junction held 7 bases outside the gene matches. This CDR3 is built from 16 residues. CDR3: CASSPSLAGGGETQYF. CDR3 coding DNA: TGTGCCAGCAGTCCCTCACTAGCGGGGGGGGGAGAGACCCAGTACTTC.

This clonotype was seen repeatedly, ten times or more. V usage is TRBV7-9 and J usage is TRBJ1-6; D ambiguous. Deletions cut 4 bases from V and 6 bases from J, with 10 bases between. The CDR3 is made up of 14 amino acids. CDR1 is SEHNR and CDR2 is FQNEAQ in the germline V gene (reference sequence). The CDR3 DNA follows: TGTGCCAGCAGCTATGGGCTGGCTAATTCACCCCTCCACTTT. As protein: CASSYGLANSPLHF.

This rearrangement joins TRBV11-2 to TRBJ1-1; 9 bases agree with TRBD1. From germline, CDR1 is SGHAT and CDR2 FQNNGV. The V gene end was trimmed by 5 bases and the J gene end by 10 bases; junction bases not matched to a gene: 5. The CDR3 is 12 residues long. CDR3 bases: TGTGCCAGCAGCGCTGACAGGGGGGCAGCTTTCTTT. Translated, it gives CASSADRGAAFF. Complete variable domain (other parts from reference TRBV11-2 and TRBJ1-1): EAGVAQSPRYKIIEKRQSVAFWCNPISGHATLYWYQQILGQGPKLLIQFQNNGVVDDSQLPKDRFSAERLKGVDSTLKIQPAKLEDSAVYLCASSADRGAAFFGQGTRLTVV.

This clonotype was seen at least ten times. CDR3 coding DNA: TGCAGTGCTATGGGGACAGGACTAAATCAGCCCCAGCATTTT. Amino acid sequence: CSAMGTGLNQPQHF. This chain links TRBV20-1 with TRBJ1-5; 8 bases map to TRBD1. Germline V gene data show CDR1 as DFQATT and CDR2 as SNEGSKA (reference sequence). This CDR3 region has 14 residues. J lost 4 bases, V lost 4 bases, and 6 bases had no gene match.

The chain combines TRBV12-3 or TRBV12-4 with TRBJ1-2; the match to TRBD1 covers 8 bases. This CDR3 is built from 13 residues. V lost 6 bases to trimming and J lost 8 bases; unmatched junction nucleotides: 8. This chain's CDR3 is CASRPTGGEGYTF. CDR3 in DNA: TGTGCCAGCAGACCAACAGGGGGAGAAGGCTACACCTTC.

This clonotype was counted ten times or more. CDR3 sequence reads: CASRYRGREETQYF. The DNA for the CDR3 is TGTGCCAGTAGATACAGGGGCAGGGAAGAGACCCAGTACTTC. The chain joins TRBV19 to TRBJ2-5; TRBD1 agrees at 7 bases. The germline V gene encodes CDR1 LNHDA and CDR2 SQIVND (reference sequence). With V trimmed by 6 bases and J by 3 bases, 7 bases remained unmatched. The CDR3 spans 14 residues.

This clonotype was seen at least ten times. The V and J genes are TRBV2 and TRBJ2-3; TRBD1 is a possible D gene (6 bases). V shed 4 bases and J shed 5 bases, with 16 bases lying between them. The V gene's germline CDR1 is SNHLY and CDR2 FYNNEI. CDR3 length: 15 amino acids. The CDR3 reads CASSVRVLGQDTQYF. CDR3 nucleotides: TGTGCCAGCAGTGTAAGGGTTTTGGGACAAGATACGCAGTATTTT.

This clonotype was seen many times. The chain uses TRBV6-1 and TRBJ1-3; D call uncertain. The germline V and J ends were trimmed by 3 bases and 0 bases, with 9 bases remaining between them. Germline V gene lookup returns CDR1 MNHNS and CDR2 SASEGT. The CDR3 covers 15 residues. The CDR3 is CASSDWWISGNTIYF. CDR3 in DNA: TGTGCCAGCAGTGATTGGTGGATCTCTGGAAACACCATATATTTT.

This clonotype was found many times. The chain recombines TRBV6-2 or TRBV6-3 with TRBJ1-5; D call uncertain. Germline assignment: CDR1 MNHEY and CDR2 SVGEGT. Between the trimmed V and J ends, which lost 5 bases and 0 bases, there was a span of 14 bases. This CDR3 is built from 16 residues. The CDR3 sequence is CASSATEIYSNQPQHF. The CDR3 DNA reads TGTGCCAGCAGTGCCACAGAAATTTATAGCAATCAGCCCCAGCATTTT.

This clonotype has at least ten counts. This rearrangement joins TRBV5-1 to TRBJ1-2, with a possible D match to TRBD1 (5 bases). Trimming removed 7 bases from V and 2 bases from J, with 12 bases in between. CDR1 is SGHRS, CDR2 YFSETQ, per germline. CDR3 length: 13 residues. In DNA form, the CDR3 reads TGCGCCAGCGGCCTGGACACGAACTATGGCTACACCTTC. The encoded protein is CASGLDTNYGYTF.

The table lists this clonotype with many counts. The CDR3 DNA reads as TGTGCCAGCTCACCACGGTCCAGGGGCGATCCTTCGGGTGGCTACACCTTC. Protein sequence: CASSPRSRGDPSGGYTF. The J gene is TRBJ1-2, the V gene TRBV18, with D tentatively TRBD1 (6 bases). The length of the CDR3 is 17 residues. Trimming stripped 1 base from V and 7 bases from J, with 22 bases between. Germline V gene lookup returns CDR1 KGHSH and CDR2 LQKENI.

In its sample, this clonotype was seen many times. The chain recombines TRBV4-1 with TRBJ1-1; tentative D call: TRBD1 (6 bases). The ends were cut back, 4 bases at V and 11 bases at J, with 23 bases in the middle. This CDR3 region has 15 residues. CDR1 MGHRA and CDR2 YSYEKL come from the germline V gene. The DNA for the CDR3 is TGCGCCAGCAGCCCCTTACAGGGTCCCATCCCGCCTGCTTTCTTT. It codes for CASSPLQGPIPPAFF.

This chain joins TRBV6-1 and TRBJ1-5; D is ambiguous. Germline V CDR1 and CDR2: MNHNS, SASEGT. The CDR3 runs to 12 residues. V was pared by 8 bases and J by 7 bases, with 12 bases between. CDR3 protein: CASQQTGQPQHF. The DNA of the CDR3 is TGTGCCAGCCAACAAACCGGACAGCCCCAGCATTTT.

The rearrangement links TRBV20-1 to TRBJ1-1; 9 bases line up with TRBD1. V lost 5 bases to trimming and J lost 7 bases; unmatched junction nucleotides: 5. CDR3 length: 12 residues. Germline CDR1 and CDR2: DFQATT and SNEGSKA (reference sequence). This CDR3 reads CSAGTGHNEAFF. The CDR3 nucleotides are TGCAGTGCTGGGACAGGGCATAATGAAGCTTTCTTT.